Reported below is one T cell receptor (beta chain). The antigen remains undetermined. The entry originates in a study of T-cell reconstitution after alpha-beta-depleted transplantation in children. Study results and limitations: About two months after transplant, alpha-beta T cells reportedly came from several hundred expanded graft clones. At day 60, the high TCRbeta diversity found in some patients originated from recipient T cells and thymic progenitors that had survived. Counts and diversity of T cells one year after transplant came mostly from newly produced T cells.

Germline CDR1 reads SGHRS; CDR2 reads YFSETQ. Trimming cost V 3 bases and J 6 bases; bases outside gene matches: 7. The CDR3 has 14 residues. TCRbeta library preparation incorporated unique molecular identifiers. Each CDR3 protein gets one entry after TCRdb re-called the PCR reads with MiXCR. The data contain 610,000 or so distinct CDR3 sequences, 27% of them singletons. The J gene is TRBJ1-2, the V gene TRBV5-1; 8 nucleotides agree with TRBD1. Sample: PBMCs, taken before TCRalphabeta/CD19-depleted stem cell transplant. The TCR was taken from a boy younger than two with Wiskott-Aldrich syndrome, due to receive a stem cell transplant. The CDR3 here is CASSYWTGSNGYTF. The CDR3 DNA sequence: TGCGCCAGCAGCTATTGGACAGGGTCTAATGGCTACACCTTC.